The TCR beta chain under discussion was sequenced for a study of OX40 agonist ivuxolimab in advanced cancers. Sequenced by immunoSEQ multiplex PCR; TCRdb stores in-frame clones only, minus some. This table has fewer than 70,000 clones, roughly nine tenths appearing once. CDR3 length equals 14 residues. V lost 2 bases and J lost 4, with 12 bases in between. The germline gives CDR1 WNHNN, CDR2 SYGVQD (reference sequence). J is TRBJ2-7 and V is TRBV10-1; no definite D call. This TCR came from an adult with an advanced solid tumor such as melanoma, head and neck, liver or kidney cancer. The sample consisted of CD4+ or CD8+ T cells sorted from blood, taken in a trial of the OX40 agonist ivuxolimab. CDR3 loop: CASSESGRDYEQYF. For the CDR3, the DNA is TGCGCCAGCAGTGAGAGTGGGCGAGATTACGAGCAGTACTTC.